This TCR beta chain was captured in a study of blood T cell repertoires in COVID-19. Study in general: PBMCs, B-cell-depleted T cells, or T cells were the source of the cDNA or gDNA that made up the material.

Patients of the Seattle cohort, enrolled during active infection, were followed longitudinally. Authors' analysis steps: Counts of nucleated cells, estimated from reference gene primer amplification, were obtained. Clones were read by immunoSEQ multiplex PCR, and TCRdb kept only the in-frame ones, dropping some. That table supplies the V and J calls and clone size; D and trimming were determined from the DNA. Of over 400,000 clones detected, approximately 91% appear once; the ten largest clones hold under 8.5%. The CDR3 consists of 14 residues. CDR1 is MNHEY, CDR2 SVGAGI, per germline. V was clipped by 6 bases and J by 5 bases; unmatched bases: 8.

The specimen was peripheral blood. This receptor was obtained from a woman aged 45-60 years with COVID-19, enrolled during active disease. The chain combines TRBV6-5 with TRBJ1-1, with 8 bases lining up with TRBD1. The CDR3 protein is CASRSGQGETEAFF. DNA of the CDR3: TGTGCCAGCAGGTCCGGACAGGGAGAAACTGAAGCTTTCTTT.